A single sample is the source of the 21 T cell receptor beta chains below, sequenced in a study of CD8 T cells in ankylosing spondylitis. TCRdb reprocessed the 5' RACE reads via MiXCR and lists one record per CDR3 protein. The data contain 55,000 or so distinct CDR3 sequences, approximately 7.4% of them singletons. The sequenced sample was blood, either unsorted or a sorted T cell fraction (not recorded which). The receptors here all came from a female donor with ankylosing spondylitis or in good health (not recorded which).

The table lists this clonotype with many counts. The chain employs TRBV2 and TRBJ1-3; TRBD1 might be the D (6 bases). There are 13 residues in the CDR3. Between the trimmed V and J ends, which lost 7 bases and 4 bases, there was a span of 11 bases. Germline CDR1 and CDR2: SNHLY and FYNNEI. This chain's CDR3 is CASTQGPGNTIYF. In nucleotides, the CDR3 is TGTGCCAGCACGCAGGGGCCCGGAAACACCATATATTTT.

This clonotype showed up many times. The rearrangement links TRBV9 to TRBJ1-5, with D possibly TRBD1 on 6 matching bases. Germline-derived CDR1 and CDR2 are SGDLS and YYNGEE. The V and J ends lost 3 bases and 0 bases respectively, with 25 bases between them. This CDR3 is built from 20 residues. The CDR3 DNA reads TGTGCCAGCAGCGCCTCTTTCGGGGATCGTCAGGGGATTAGCAATCAGCCCCAGCATTTT. It yields the protein CASSASFGDRQGISNQPQHF.

This clonotype showed up just a few times. V gene TRBV20-1 combines with J gene TRBJ2-4, with TRBD1 matching over 9 bases. Per germline, CDR1 DFQATT and CDR2 SNEGSKA (reference sequence). V gave up 6 bases and J gave up 6 bases; unmatched junction bases: 12. The CDR3 has 15 amino acids. For the CDR3, the DNA is TGCAGTGCCCGTACAGGGGGCGCGGGTGGAAACATTCAGTACTTC. This gives the protein CSARTGGAGGNIQYF.

This clonotype was observed at least ten times. The chain links TRBV6-2 or TRBV6-3 to TRBJ2-7; D call uncertain. Germline CDR1 is MNHEY and CDR2 is SVGEGT. The CDR3 length is 11 residues. V was clipped by 8 bases and J by 6 bases, with 11 bases between them. The CDR3 is CASGQVSEQYF. CDR3 DNA: TGTGCCAGCGGGCAGGTCAGCGAGCAGTACTTC.

This clonotype was detected many times. The chain links TRBV12-3 or TRBV12-4 to TRBJ2-7; no firm D call. Trimming left V 1 base short and J 6 bases short, with 10 bases between. The CDR3 is made up of 13 amino acids. CDR3 loop: CASSLESVGEQYV. CDR3 coding DNA: TGTGCCAGCAGTTTAGAAAGCGTCGGCGAGCAGTACGTC.

This clonotype was seen repeatedly, ten times or more. The rearrangement links TRBV29-1 to TRBJ2-5; the match to TRBD1 covers 7 bases. CDR3 size: 14 residues. V was pared by 7 bases and J by 2 bases, with 10 bases of the junction left unmatched. Germline V gene sequence: CDR1 SQVTM, CDR2 ANQGSEA. CDR3 sequence reads: CSAGMGTAQETQYF. The CDR3 DNA reads TGCAGCGCCGGGATGGGGACAGCTCAAGAGACCCAGTACTTC.

This chain joins TRBV11-1 and TRBJ2-3, with D possibly being TRBD1 (7 bases). The CDR3 loop spans 18 amino acids. CDR1 is SGHAT, CDR2 FQDESV, per germline (reference sequence). Trimming cost V 3 bases and J 2 bases, with 21 bases left between them. CDR3 loop: CASSFPGATGANTDTQYF. DNA for the CDR3: TGTGCCAGCAGCTTCCCGGGGGCAACAGGGGCGAACACAGATACGCAGTATTTT.

The sample holds many counts of this clonotype. This chain uses TRBV10-1 with TRBJ1-2; 7 nucleotides agree with TRBD1. V lost 8 bases to trimming and J lost 2 bases; unmatched junction nucleotides: 5. The CDR3 length is 13 residues. CDR1 is WNHNN and CDR2 is SYGVQD in the germline V gene (reference sequence). The CDR3 spells CASATGINYGYTF. DNA for the CDR3: TGCGCCAGCGCGACAGGGATCAACTATGGCTACACCTTC.

This clonotype appeared many times. This rearrangement joins TRBV27 to TRBJ1-5; tentatively, D is TRBD1 (6 bases). V was clipped by 6 bases and J by 3 bases, with 15 bases between them. Per germline, CDR1 MNHEY and CDR2 SMNVEV (reference sequence). The CDR3 has 15 amino acids. In nucleotides, the CDR3 is TGTGCCAGCAGATCCTACGGGGGCTTCAATCAGCCCCAGCATTTT. The encoded protein is CASRSYGGFNQPQHF.

This clonotype was recorded many times. This rearrangement joins TRBV6-1 to TRBJ2-2; possible D gene TRBD1, 6 bases. V shed 6 bases and J shed 0 bases, with 11 bases lying between them. Per the germline V gene, CDR1 is MNHNS and CDR2 is SASEGT. This CDR3 comprises 15 residues. The CDR3 protein is CASSSRTANTGELFF. The CDR3 nucleotides read TGTGCCAGCAGCTCAAGGACAGCGAACACCGGGGAGCTGTTTTTT.

This clonotype was seen many times. The chain is built from TRBV20-1 and TRBJ2-3; D unresolved. Trimming shortened V by 6 bases and J by 2 bases, and 9 bases separated the two germline ends. The CDR3 spans 12 residues. Germline V gives CDR1 DFQATT, CDR2 SNEGSKA (reference sequence). CDR3 residues: CSATRNTDTQYF. The CDR3 bases are TGCAGTGCAACCCGGAACACAGATACGCAGTATTTT.

This clonotype was seen a few times. V gene TRBV13 combines with J gene TRBJ1-5, with 7 positions matching TRBD1. The V gene's germline CDR1 is PRHDT and CDR2 FYEKMQ (reference sequence). The CDR3 is 15 amino acids. Trimming at V came to 0 bases and at J to 11 bases, leaving 10 bases not matched to a gene. DNA of the CDR3: TGTGCCAGCAGCTTAGGCCTAAGGGGGCGTGGAGCCCAGCATTTT. Translating it yields CASSLGLRGRGAQHF.

Ten or more counts support this clonotype. The rearrangement uses TRBV19 and TRBJ2-3; D not certain. Germline V CDR1 and CDR2: LNHDA, SQIVND (reference sequence). This CDR3 region has 14 residues. The ends were cut back, 3 bases at V and 0 bases at J, with 7 bases in the middle. The CDR3 bases are TGTGCCAGTAGTATCCAGTTTAGCACAGATACGCAGTATTTT. This gives the protein CASSIQFSTDTQYF.

This clonotype came up many times. V gene TRBV6-1 combines with J gene TRBJ1-2; unclear D gene. Germline V gives CDR1 MNHNS, CDR2 SASEGT. The CDR3 has 16 residues. V lost 2 bases and J lost 0, with 13 bases in between. The CDR3 coding sequence is TGTGCCAGCAGTGAACAACGGACCGGTGCTAACTATGGCTACACCTTC. Translating gives CASSEQRTGANYGYTF.

This clonotype appeared many times. V usage is TRBV29-1 and J usage is TRBJ2-5; no clear D gene. The CDR3 has 13 residues. Germline lookup yields CDR1 SQVTM and CDR2 ANQGSEA. Trimming left V 1 base short and J 1 base short, with 7 bases between. In nucleotides, the CDR3 is TGCAGCGTTGAAGTTCAGGCCCAAGAGACCCAGTACTTC. Translation: CSVEVQAQETQYF.

This clonotype has a count of ten or more. The genes are TRBV20-1 and TRBJ1-1; D is uncertain. Germline loops: CDR1 DFQATT, CDR2 SNEGSKA (reference sequence). The CDR3 loop spans 14 amino acids. Trimming removed 1 base at V and 0 bases at J, with 9 bases between. CDR3 sequence reads: CSARVGALNTEAFF. The CDR3 coding sequence is TGCAGTGCTAGAGTAGGAGCACTGAACACTGAAGCTTTCTTT.

This clonotype was counted at least ten times. The CDR3: CSVEFFTRSEQFF. CDR3 coding DNA: TGCAGCGTTGAGTTCTTCACTCGGAGTGAGCAGTTCTTC. The V call is TRBV29-1, the J call TRBJ2-1; D gene ambiguous. This CDR3 has 13 residues. Per germline, CDR1 SQVTM and CDR2 ANQGSEA. V was shortened by 3 bases and J by 9 bases, with 15 bases between the two germline ends.

The table lists this clonotype with many counts. The rearrangement joins TRBV5-1 to TRBJ2-2; D remains ambiguous. V was cut by 2 bases and J by 9 bases, with 8 bases left in between. The CDR3 sequence is 12 residues long. Germline V gene lookup returns CDR1 SGHRS and CDR2 YFSETQ. The CDR3, as DNA: TGCGCCAGCAGCTTCGGAGTGAGGGAGCTGTTTTTT. This gives the protein CASSFGVRELFF.

The sample holds many counts of this clonotype. The genes are TRBV12-3 or TRBV12-4 and TRBJ1-1; 7 positions agree with TRBD1. The CDR3 has 16 residues. The ends lost 6 bases at V and 4 bases at J; junction bases unmatched: 14. The CDR3 DNA reads TGTGCCAGCAGCCAGGGGTCAGGAAGGGGGCCCACTGAAGCTTTCTTT. The encoded protein is CASSQGSGRGPTEAFF.

In its sample, this clonotype was seen many times. The chain recombines TRBV4-1 with TRBJ2-5; D unresolved. This CDR3 spans 13 amino acids. The germline CDR1 and CDR2 sequences are MGHRA and YSYEKL. V lost 5 bases, J lost 2 bases, and 9 bases lay in between. CDR3 bases: TGCGCCAGCAGCTGGGCGGTTCAAGAGACCCAGTACTTC. Its protein product is CASSWAVQETQYF.

At least ten counts were recorded for this clonotype. The chain joins TRBV9 to TRBJ1-1, with D possibly being TRBD1 (6 bases). This CDR3 has 14 residues. Trimming took 4 bases from V and 1 from J, leaving 11 bases between them. Germline V lookup: CDR1 SGDLS, CDR2 YYNGEE. CDR3 DNA sequence: TGTGCCAGCAGCACCCAGACAGGGAACACTGAAGCTTTCTTT. This encodes CASSTQTGNTEAFF.